One T cell receptor beta chain is described in this entry. No cognate antigen has been identified for it. One base away there is no much larger clone; base qualities are not given. The cysteine opens and the phenylalanine closes a CDR3 of 16 amino acids. CDR3 DNA is the only sequence kept; it has 48 bases, read in frame from the first base. CDR1 and CDR2 are read off the germline V gene as MNHEY and SVGAGI. Patients with localized lung adenocarcinoma, a subtype of non-small cell lung cancer, were used as donors. The centers of localized lung adenocarcinomas were where the samples came from. For TCR repertoire analysis, CD8+ T cells from tumor tissue were profiled separately from CD4+ T cells. This sample was taken from a study of CD4 and CD8 cells across lung adenocarcinoma regions (dated by TCRdb to about 2018). For the study in its entirety: To look at intratumor heterogeneity in the T cell receptor repertoire, the study compared tumor centers against tumor margins.

The library was built by means of PCR. The listed sequencing device is HiSeq X Ten. TCRdb's own reprocessing of the public reads used fastp at Q25 and MiXCR and kept productive beta chains. Every CDR3 protein is listed once, alongside the most common genes and DNA of its rows. For this sample there are 23,000 or so distinct CDR3 sequences; approximately 53% appear just once. The ten largest clonotypes hold approximately 45% of the sample. The receptor chain draws on TRBV6-5 and TRBJ2-2, with no confident D gene call. The end of the DNA is better explained by TRBJ2-3, so the J call may be wrong. Sequencing was carried out using CD8+ T cells from the center of a lung tumor. This specimen's cell subset or site label, interpreted: tumor center region. The source is a male donor with lung adenocarcinoma. The CD4 and CD8 labels of this study may be unreliable. The sequenced DNA is TGTGCCAGCAGTTACTCTAGCAGTCTTGATACCGAGGCGCAGTATTTT. It specifies CASSYSSSLDTEAQYF.